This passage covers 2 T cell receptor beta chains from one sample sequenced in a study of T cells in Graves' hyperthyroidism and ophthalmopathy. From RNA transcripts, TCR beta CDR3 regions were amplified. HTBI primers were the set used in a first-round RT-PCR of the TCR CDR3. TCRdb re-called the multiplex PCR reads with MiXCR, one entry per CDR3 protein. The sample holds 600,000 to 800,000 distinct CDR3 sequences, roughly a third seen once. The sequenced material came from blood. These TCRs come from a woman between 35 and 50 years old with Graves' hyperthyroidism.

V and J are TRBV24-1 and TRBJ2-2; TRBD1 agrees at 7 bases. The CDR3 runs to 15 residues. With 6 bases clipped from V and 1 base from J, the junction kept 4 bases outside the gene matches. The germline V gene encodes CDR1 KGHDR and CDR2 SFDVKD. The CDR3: CATSQQGRNTGELFF. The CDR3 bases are TGTGCCACCAGTCAACAGGGGAGGAACACCGGGGAGCTGTTTTTT.

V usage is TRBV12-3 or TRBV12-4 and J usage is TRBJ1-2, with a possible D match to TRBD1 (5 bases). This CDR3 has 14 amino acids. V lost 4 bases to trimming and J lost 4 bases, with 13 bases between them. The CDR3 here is CASSWTPQSYGYTF. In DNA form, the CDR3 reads TGTGCCAGCAGTTGGACACCCCAGAGCTATGGCTACACCTTC.